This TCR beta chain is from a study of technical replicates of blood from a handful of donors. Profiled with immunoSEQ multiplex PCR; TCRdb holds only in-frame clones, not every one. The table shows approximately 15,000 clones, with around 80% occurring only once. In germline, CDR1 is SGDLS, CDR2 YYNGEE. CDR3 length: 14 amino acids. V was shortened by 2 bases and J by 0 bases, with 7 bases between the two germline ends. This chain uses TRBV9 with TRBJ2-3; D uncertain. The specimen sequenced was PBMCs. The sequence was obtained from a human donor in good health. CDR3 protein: CASSVDGSTDTQYF. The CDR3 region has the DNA TGTGCCAGCAGCGTCGACGGGAGCACAGATACGCAGTATTTT.